The 22 T cell receptor beta chains listed next were all sequenced from one sample in a study of T cell responses to AZD1222 COVID-19 vaccine. Only in-frame clones appear in the TCRdb table, and some are missing; sequencing was by immunoSEQ multiplex PCR. The data show nearly 95,000 clones, around 91% seen once. The specimen comprised peripheral blood, sampled 28 days after the second AZD1222 dose. All receptors derive from an adult who received the AZD1222 COVID-19 vaccine.

Notes on this clone: Compared with germline, one end of the junction differs, possibly owing to a read error. The chain is built from TRBV7-3 and TRBJ2-3, with 10 nucleotides matching TRBD2. The CDR3 totals 15 residues. Germline V lookup: CDR1 SGHTA, CDR2 FQGTGA. CDR3 sequence (DNA): TGTGCCAGCAGCAATAAGCGGGGGGGCACCGATACGCAGTATTTT. Its protein is CASSNKRGGTDTQYF.

This CDR3 is CASSSRETGEAFF. The CDR3 DNA reads as TGTGCCAGCAGTTCTAGGGAGACCGGTGAAGCTTTCTTT. V usage is TRBV6-5 and J usage is TRBJ1-1, with D unresolved. Germline V lookup: CDR1 MNHEY, CDR2 SVGAGI. V was cut by 4 bases and J by 7 bases, with 13 bases left in between. This CDR3 has 13 residues.

Only one count was recorded for this clone. The CDR3 DNA reads as TGTGCCAGCACCAAAGACCCCGGGACAGGGGCAATTGAGCAGTTCTTC. This sequence encodes CASTKDPGTGAIEQFF. This chain connects TRBV11-2 to TRBJ2-1; 10 bases line up with TRBD1. The V segment lost 7 bases and the J segment 9 bases; nucleotides outside the gene matches: 15. The germline CDR1 and CDR2 sequences are SGHAT and FQNNGV. This CDR3 is 16 amino acids long.

The chain combines TRBV2 with TRBJ1-2; D perhaps matches TRBD1 (5 bases). The CDR3 length is 12 residues. The germline V gene has CDR1 SNHLY and CDR2 FYNNEI. V dropped 2 bases and J dropped 7 bases, with 8 bases sitting between them. CDR3 sequence (DNA): TGTGCCAGCAGTGAACTCGGGGGTGGCTACACCTTC. Amino acid sequence: CASSELGGGYTF.

The chain links TRBV6-5 to TRBJ1-5; D is unresolved. Per germline, CDR1 MNHEY and CDR2 SVGAGI. Trimming took 2 bases from V and 3 from J, leaving 5 bases between them. This CDR3 has 13 amino acids. Here the CDR3 DNA reads TGTGCCAGCAGTTACGGACTCAATCAGCCCCAGCATTTT. Translated, it gives CASSYGLNQPQHF.

The V gene is TRBV28, the J gene TRBJ2-7, with D unresolved. V shed 3 bases and J shed 7 bases, with 13 bases lying between them. Germline CDR1 and CDR2: MDHEN and SYDVKM. CDR3 length: 13 residues. The CDR3 spells CASSFREVGEQYF. CDR3 sequence (DNA): TGTGCCAGCAGTTTCCGCGAGGTGGGGGAGCAGTACTTC.

This sequence joins TRBV4-3 and TRBJ1-2, with 8 nucleotides matching TRBD1. The V gene end was trimmed by 3 bases and the J gene end by 4 bases; junction bases not matched to a gene: 10. CDR3 length equals 16 residues. Germline CDR1 LGHNA, CDR2 YSLEER. DNA of the CDR3: TGCGCCAGCAGCCACCTAGGGGCAGGGGGCGGCTATGGCTACACCTTC. Encoded protein: CASSHLGAGGGYGYTF.

The chain recombines TRBV4-3 with TRBJ1-3, with a tentative D call TRBD1 (5 bases). The germline V gene has CDR1 LGHNA and CDR2 YSLEER. The V end was cut by 0 bases, the J end by 0 bases, with 12 bases between. The CDR3 totals 17 residues. Here the CDR3 DNA reads TGCGCCAGCAGCCAAGATAGGGGATCTAGCTCTGGAAACACCATATATTTT. As protein: CASSQDRGSSSGNTIYF.

The gene calls are TRBV10-3 and TRBJ1-5, with 9 nucleotides matching TRBD1. This CDR3 has 14 amino acids. Germline V gene sequence: CDR1 ENHRY, CDR2 SYGVKD. The V segment lost 4 bases and the J segment 5 bases; nucleotides outside the gene matches: 3. The chain's CDR3 is CAISGGQGDQPQHF. The CDR3 DNA sequence: TGTGCCATCAGTGGGGGACAGGGCGATCAGCCCCAGCATTTT.

V and J are TRBV7-2 and TRBJ2-2, with D perhaps TRBD2 (6 bases). There are 18 residues in the CDR3. The V and J ends lost 2 bases and 5 bases respectively, with 21 bases between them. Germline assignment: CDR1 SGHTA and CDR2 FQGNSA. The CDR3 DNA sequence: TGTGCCAGCAGCTTAAGGGAACCGGGACTGGGCTCGACCGGGGAGCTGTTTTTT. It translates to CASSLREPGLGSTGELFF. Filled out from reference TRBV7-2 and TRBJ2-2, the complete variable domain reads GAGVSQSPSNKVTEKGKDVELRCDPISGHTALYWYRQSLGQGLEFLIYFQGNSAPDKSGLPSDRFSAERTGGSVSTLTIQRTQQEDSAVYLCASSLREPGLGSTGELFFGEGSRLTVL.

This clone has just a few counts. The rearrangement links TRBV30 to TRBJ2-2; weak D call: TRBD2 (5 bases). CDR3 size: 14 residues. CDR1 and CDR2 from the germline V gene are GTSNPN and SVGIG (reference sequence). Trimming shortened V by 6 bases and J by 1 base, and 12 bases separated the two germline ends. Written as DNA, the CDR3 is TGTGCCTGCAAAGGGAGAGTGAACACCGGGGAGCTGTTTTTT. Its protein is CACKGRVNTGELFF.

The chain recombines TRBV30 with TRBJ2-2; TRBD1 or TRBD2 may be the D gene (6 bases each). Germline V gene lookup returns CDR1 GTSNPN and CDR2 SVGIG (reference sequence). Trimming stripped 7 bases from V and 5 bases from J, with 14 bases between. The CDR3 totals 13 residues. CDR3 loop: CALQQGRTGELFF. For the CDR3, the DNA is TGTGCCTTGCAGCAGGGGAGGACCGGGGAGCTGTTTTTT.

The chain carries TRBV10-3 and TRBJ1-3; 8 bases match TRBD1. The CDR3 contains 14 residues. The J segment lost 1 base and the V segment lost 8 bases, leaving 4 bases of the junction unmatched. Germline V gives CDR1 ENHRY, CDR2 SYGVKD. This chain's CDR3 is CAISGGVSGNTIYF. DNA of the CDR3: TGTGCCATCTCAGGGGGCGTGTCTGGAAACACCATATATTTT.

The gene calls are TRBV6-2 or TRBV6-3 and TRBJ1-1; 10 bases fit TRBD1. Germline V gene sequence: CDR1 MNHEY, CDR2 SVGEGT. This CDR3 region has 15 residues. The V segment lost 5 bases and the J segment 3 bases; nucleotides outside the gene matches: 6. The CDR3 sequence: CASSRQGARDTEAFF. The CDR3 DNA follows: TGTGCCAGCAGTCGACAGGGGGCGCGGGACACTGAAGCTTTCTTT.

CDR3 sequence (DNA): TGTGCCTGGAGTCTTGACGCGAGACGGGAAAAACTGTTTTTT. Translation: CAWSLDARREKLFF. V is TRBV30 and J is TRBJ1-4; no clear D. Germline values: CDR1 GTSNPN, CDR2 SVGIG (reference sequence). V lost 2 bases and J lost 8, with 15 bases in between. The CDR3 has 14 amino acids. Drawing the rest from reference TRBV30 and TRBJ1-4, the complete variable domain is SQTIHQWPATLVQPVGSPLSLECTVEGTSNPNLYWYRQAAGRGLQLLFYSVGIGQISSEVPQNLSASRPQDRQFILSSKKLLLSDSGFYLCAWSLDARREKLFFGSGTQLSVL.

The J gene is TRBJ1-5, the V gene TRBV7-8; D unclear. This CDR3 region has 14 residues. V gave up 1 base and J gave up 8 bases, with 12 bases separating them. Germline assignment: CDR1 SGHVS and CDR2 FQNEAQ. This CDR3 reads CASSLGLSLEPQHF. The DNA for the CDR3 is TGTGCCAGCAGCTTAGGGTTAAGCCTTGAGCCCCAGCATTTT.

The chain recombines TRBV4-1 with TRBJ1-5; possible D gene TRBD1, 5 bases. The CDR3 loop spans 15 amino acids. Germline V gene data show CDR1 as MGHRA and CDR2 as YSYEKL. V was trimmed by 0 bases and J by 6 bases, leaving 12 bases between them. CDR3 sequence: CASSQEGRGTQPQHF. CDR3 nucleotides: TGCGCCAGCAGCCAAGAGGGGAGAGGGACTCAGCCCCAGCATTTT.

This rearrangement joins TRBV30 to TRBJ2-3; tentative D call: TRBD2 (6 bases). The V end was cut by 2 bases, the J end by 6 bases, with 12 bases between. Germline V gives CDR1 GTSNPN, CDR2 SVGIG (reference sequence). The CDR3 extends over 13 amino acids. CDR3 sequence: CAWSIEAGDTQYF. CDR3 nucleotides: TGTGCCTGGAGTATTGAAGCGGGCGATACGCAGTATTTT.

This chain links TRBV9 with TRBJ1-3; 9 bases align to TRBD1. V trimming: 0 bases; J trimming: 2 bases; junction bases outside the gene matches: 6. Germline values: CDR1 SGDLS, CDR2 YYNGEE. This CDR3 spans 17 amino acids. This chain's CDR3 is CASSVASGQGPGNTIYF. DNA for the CDR3: TGTGCCAGCAGCGTAGCCTCGGGACAGGGTCCTGGAAACACCATATATTTT.

The chain combines TRBV7-2 with TRBJ1-2; 8 bases align to TRBD1. Germline assignment: CDR1 SGHTA and CDR2 FQGNSA. This CDR3 has 16 residues. Trimming removed 0 bases from V and 10 bases from J; junction bases left unmatched: 13. CDR3 sequence (DNA): TGTGCCAGCAGCTTAGCCGGACAGGGTGGGGGTTATAACTACACCTTC. This gives the protein CASSLAGQGGGYNYTF.

This clone was seen only once. The chain uses TRBV27 and TRBJ1-1, with 8 bases aligning to TRBD1. Trimming took 2 bases from V and 6 from J; bases not matched to a gene: 11. This CDR3 has 16 amino acids. Germline CDR1 is MNHEY and CDR2 is SMNVEV (reference sequence). The CDR3 DNA is TGTGCCAGCAGTTTACTGGGAAACAGGGGGAGGTCTGAAGCTTTCTTT. The encoded protein is CASSLLGNRGRSEAFF.

The chain links TRBV6-5 to TRBJ1-6, with TRBD1 matching over 7 bases. This CDR3 contains 12 residues. CDR1 is MNHEY, CDR2 SVGAGI, per germline. V trimming: 8 bases; J trimming: 5 bases; junction bases outside the gene matches: 0. CDR3 coding DNA: TGTGCCAGCGACAGGGATAATTCACCCCTCCACTTT. This codes for CASDRDNSPLHF.